The TCR beta chain described here comes from a study of blood T cell repertoires in COVID-19. Looking at the study overall: Donors in the United States, Italy and Spain gave samples during acute or convalescent COVID-19.

Authors' processing steps: Cell counts per sample came from amplifying reference gene primers. Using immunoSEQ multiplex PCR, the repertoire was profiled, and TCRdb retains in-frame clones only, with some absent. D and trimming were read from the DNA, whereas the V and J calls and clone size are those reported in that table. The sample includes 80,000 to 100,000 clones, about 89% of them seen just once. V lost 0 bases and J 10 bases, leaving 10 bases between the germline ends. The germline V gene encodes CDR1 SGHVS and CDR2 FQNEAQ. The CDR3 contains 14 residues. Material: peripheral blood. V gene TRBV7-8 combines with J gene TRBJ1-6; D ambiguous. The sequence derives from a human donor with active COVID-19. The donor label of this sample is uncertain. The CDR3 reads CASSLARGYSPLHF. CDR3 DNA: TGTGCCAGCAGCTTAGCGCGAGGGTACTCACCCCTCCACTTT.